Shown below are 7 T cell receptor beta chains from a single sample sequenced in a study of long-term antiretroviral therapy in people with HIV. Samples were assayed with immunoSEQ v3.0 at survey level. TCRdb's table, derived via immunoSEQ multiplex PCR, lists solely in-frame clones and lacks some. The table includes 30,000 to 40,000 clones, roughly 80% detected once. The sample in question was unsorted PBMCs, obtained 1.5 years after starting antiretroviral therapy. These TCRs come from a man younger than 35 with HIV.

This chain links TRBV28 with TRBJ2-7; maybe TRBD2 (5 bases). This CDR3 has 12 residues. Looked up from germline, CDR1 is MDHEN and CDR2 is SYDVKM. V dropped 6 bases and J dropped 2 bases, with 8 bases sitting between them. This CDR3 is CASRLGPYEQYF. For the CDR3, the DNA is TGTGCCAGCAGACTAGGACCCTACGAGCAGTACTTC.

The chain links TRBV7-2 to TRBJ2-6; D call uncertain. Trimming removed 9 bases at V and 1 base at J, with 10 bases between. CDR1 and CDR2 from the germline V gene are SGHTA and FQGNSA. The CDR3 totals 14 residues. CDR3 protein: CASPAPSGANVLTF. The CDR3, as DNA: TGTGCCAGTCCAGCTCCGTCTGGGGCCAACGTCCTGACTTTC.

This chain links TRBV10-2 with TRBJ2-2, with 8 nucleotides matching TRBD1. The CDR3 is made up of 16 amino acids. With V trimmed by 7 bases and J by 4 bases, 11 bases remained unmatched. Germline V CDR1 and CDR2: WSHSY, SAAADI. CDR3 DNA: TGCGCCAGCAACAGGGGGGACAGCCTTGGCACCGGGGAGCTGTTTTTT. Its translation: CASNRGDSLGTGELFF.

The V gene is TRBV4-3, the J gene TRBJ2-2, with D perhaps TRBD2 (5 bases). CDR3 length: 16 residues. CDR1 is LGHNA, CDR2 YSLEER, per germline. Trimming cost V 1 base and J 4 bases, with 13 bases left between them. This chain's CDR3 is CASSQGTGRVTGELFF. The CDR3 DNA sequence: TGCGCCAGCAGCCAAGGGACTGGAAGGGTCACCGGGGAGCTGTTTTTT.

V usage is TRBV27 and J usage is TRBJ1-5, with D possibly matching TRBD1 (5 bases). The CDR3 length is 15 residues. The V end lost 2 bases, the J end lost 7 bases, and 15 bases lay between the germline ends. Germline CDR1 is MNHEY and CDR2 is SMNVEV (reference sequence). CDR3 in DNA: TGTGCCAGCAGTTTAGATTTTGGGGCAGGACAGCCCCAGCATTTT. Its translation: CASSLDFGAGQPQHF.

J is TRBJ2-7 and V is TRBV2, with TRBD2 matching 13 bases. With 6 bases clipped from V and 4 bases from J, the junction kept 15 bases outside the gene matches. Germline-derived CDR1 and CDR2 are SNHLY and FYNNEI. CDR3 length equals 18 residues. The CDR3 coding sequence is TGTGCCAGCAGCCTAAAACTAGCGGGAGGGCCCTTTTATTACGAGCAGTACTTC. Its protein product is CASSLKLAGGPFYYEQYF.

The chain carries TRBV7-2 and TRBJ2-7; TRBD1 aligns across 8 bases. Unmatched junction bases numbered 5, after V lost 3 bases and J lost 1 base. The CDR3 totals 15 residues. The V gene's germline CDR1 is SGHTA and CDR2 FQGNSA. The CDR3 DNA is TGTGCCAGCAGCTTGAGGACAGGGCCGTCCTACGAGCAGTACTTC. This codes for CASSLRTGPSYEQYF.